This passage covers 26 T cell receptor beta chains from one sample sequenced in a study of CD8+ T cells in alopecia areata. Reverse transcription of extracted RNA yielded cDNA, which provided the sequencing template. Sequencing used immunoSEQ multiplex PCR; TCRdb keeps in-frame clones, though not all of them. Counted here are approximately 170,000 clones, more than 55% occurring once; the ten biggest clones make up 0.65% to 0.7%. The treatment: oral pan-JAK inhibitor, 5-10 mg twice daily. Source: CD4+ T cells sorted from blood, taken at week 4, from a patient treated with tofacitinib. The receptor set was obtained from a human donor with alopecia areata.

The chain links TRBV25-1 to TRBJ2-5; possibly TRBD2 for D (6 bases). Germline V gives CDR1 MGHDK, CDR2 SYGVNS. V was cut by 4 bases and J by 9 bases, with 15 bases left in between. The CDR3 has 13 residues. The CDR3 reads CASSASAPRAQYF. In DNA, the CDR3 is TGTGCCAGCAGTGCTAGCGCCCCCCGCGCCCAGTACTTC.

This sequence joins TRBV5-1 and TRBJ2-5; TRBD1 matches at 9 bases. Trimming took 7 bases from V and 0 from J; bases not matched to a gene: 4. The germline gives CDR1 SGHRS, CDR2 YFSETQ. This CDR3 is 14 amino acids long. In DNA, the CDR3 is TGCGCCAGCCGGGACAGGGTGTACCAAGAGACCCAGTACTTC. It is translated as CASRDRVYQETQYF.

This sequence joins TRBV30 and TRBJ2-2, with D perhaps TRBD2 (7 bases). This CDR3 has 16 residues. Germline values: CDR1 GTSNPN, CDR2 SVGIG (reference sequence). The V gene lost 5 bases and the J gene lost 1 base, with 17 bases spanning the gap. In DNA, the CDR3 is TGTGCCTGGTTTGGAGGGGGAGGGCAGAACACCGGGGAGCTGTTTTTT. This gives the protein CAWFGGGGQNTGELFF.

There are a few counts of this clone. The rearrangement joins TRBV28 to TRBJ2-7, with D possibly TRBD1 on 5 matching bases. CDR1 MDHEN and CDR2 SYDVKM come from the germline V gene. V lost 9 bases, J lost 2 bases, and 11 bases lay in between. There are 12 residues in the CDR3. The CDR3 DNA reads TGTGCCAGAGGGGCGTCCCCCTACGAGCAGTACTTC. It specifies CARGASPYEQYF. Drawing the rest from reference TRBV28 and TRBJ2-7, the complete variable domain is DVKVTQSSRYLVKRTGEKVFLECVQDMDHENMFWYRQDPGLGLRLIYFSYDVKMKEKGDIPEGYSVSREKKERFSLILESASTNQTSMYLCARGASPYEQYFGPGTRLTVT.

The chain uses TRBV29-1 and TRBJ2-1, with 9 positions matching TRBD1. The CDR3 covers 14 residues. V shed 4 bases and J 15 bases; nucleotides not matched to a gene: 16. Germline V gene sequence: CDR1 SQVTM, CDR2 ANQGSEA. The CDR3 DNA sequence: TGCAGCGTTGCTTTGGGCGATCCGGGACAGGGCCGGTTCTTC. As protein: CSVALGDPGQGRFF.

V gene TRBV2 combines with J gene TRBJ2-1; no clear D. Germline loops: CDR1 SNHLY, CDR2 FYNNEI. There are 14 residues in the CDR3. Trimming removed 5 bases at V and 5 bases at J, with 13 bases between. CDR3 in amino acids: CASSRRGENNEQFF. Written as DNA, the CDR3 is TGTGCCAGCAGTCGCAGAGGAGAAAACAATGAGCAGTTCTTC.

The V and J genes are TRBV30 and TRBJ2-5; unclear D gene. The germline V gene has CDR1 GTSNPN and CDR2 SVGIG (reference sequence). V shed 1 base and J shed 4 bases, with 7 bases lying between them. This CDR3 has 12 amino acids. The CDR3 reads CAWSAGRETQYF. DNA for the CDR3: TGTGCCTGGAGTGCCGGTCGAGAGACCCAGTACTTC.

The chain links TRBV5-1 to TRBJ1-1; no clear D gene. Germline V gene lookup returns CDR1 SGHRS and CDR2 YFSETQ. CDR3 length: 14 amino acids. With 4 bases removed from V and 4 bases from J, the gap between germline ends came to 14 bases. For the CDR3, the DNA is TGCGCCAGCAGCCTACACCCGGTGGGCACTGAAGCTTTCTTT. Residues: CASSLHPVGTEAFF.

The chain combines TRBV7-2 with TRBJ2-5; the D is unclear. This CDR3 spans 15 amino acids. Germline V gene lookup returns CDR1 SGHTA and CDR2 FQGNSA. The ends were cut back, 4 bases at V and 5 bases at J, with 17 bases in the middle. Written as DNA, the CDR3 is TGTGCCAGCAGCTCAGACCTAGGTCGGCGGGAGACCCAGTACTTC. Its translation is CASSSDLGRRETQYF.

This clone has only a few counts. The chain carries TRBV29-1 and TRBJ1-5; 7 positions agree with TRBD1. CDR1 is SQVTM and CDR2 is ANQGSEA in the germline V gene. This CDR3 contains 13 residues. Germline trimming cut 6 bases from V and 4 bases from J; bases unmatched to any gene: 6. The CDR3: CSVGGQPNQPQHF. In nucleotides, the CDR3 is TGCAGCGTGGGGGGACAGCCAAATCAGCCCCAGCATTTT. Complete variable domain (other parts from reference TRBV29-1 and TRBJ1-5): SAVISQKPSRDICQRGTSLTIQCQVDSQVTMMFWYRQQPGQSLTLIATANQGSEATYESGFVIDKFPISRPNLTFSTLTVSNMSPEDSSIYLCSVGGQPNQPQHFGDGTRLSIL.

This clone showed up just a few times. The CDR3 DNA follows: TGTGCCAGCTCACCGGAGAGCTCTGGGGCCAACGTCCTGACTTTC. Its protein product is CASSPESSGANVLTF. This sequence joins TRBV18 and TRBJ2-6; no reliable D call. V shed 3 bases and J shed 0 bases, with 6 bases lying between them. Germline CDR1 is KGHSH and CDR2 is LQKENI. CDR3 length: 15 residues.

This clone showed up just a few times. The chain has TRBV15 and TRBJ2-3; 12 bases match TRBD2. The CDR3 extends over 17 amino acids. J gave up 2 bases and V 3 bases, and 6 bases lay outside the gene matches. CDR1 and CDR2 from the germline V gene are LNHNV and YYDKDF (reference sequence). CDR3 nucleotide sequence: TGTGCCACCAGCAGGAAGGGACTAGCGGGTTTCACAGATACGCAGTATTTT. Its translation is CATSRKGLAGFTDTQYF.

This chain links TRBV5-1 with TRBJ2-7, with 11 bases that match TRBD1. The CDR3 length is 14 residues. After removal of 4 bases from V and 6 bases from J, the junction contained 6 bases not matched to a gene. Germline V gene data show CDR1 as SGHRS and CDR2 as YFSETQ. The CDR3 reads CASSKDRGLSEQYF. The CDR3 DNA is TGCGCCAGCAGCAAGGACAGGGGGCTAAGCGAGCAGTACTTC.

This clone was picked up a small number of times. The CDR3 protein is CSVRGGTNYGYTF. The CDR3 coding sequence is TGCAGCGTACGAGGGGGGACTAACTATGGCTACACCTTC. The chain uses TRBV29-1 and TRBJ1-2, with D possibly TRBD1 on 6 matching bases. This CDR3 has 13 residues. The germline V gene has CDR1 SQVTM and CDR2 ANQGSEA. Trimming left V 6 bases short and J 0 bases short, with 11 bases between.

A few counts support this clone. V usage is TRBV5-1 and J usage is TRBJ1-2, with TRBD1 matching 8 bases. The V and J ends lost 4 bases and 6 bases, in that order; junction bases with no gene match: 11. This CDR3 has 15 amino acids. From germline, CDR1 is SGHRS and CDR2 YFSETQ. This CDR3 is CASSPQGGVPDGYTF. In nucleotides, the CDR3 is TGCGCCAGCAGCCCACAGGGGGGCGTCCCGGATGGCTACACCTTC.

The chain uses TRBV6-6 and TRBJ2-7; 9 bases fit TRBD2. Per germline, CDR1 MNHNY and CDR2 SVGAGI (reference sequence). V dropped 4 bases and J dropped 4; count of bases not matched to a gene: 11. This CDR3 has 16 residues. The CDR3 nucleotides read TGTGCCAGCAGTTCAACCGCGGGGGGGGCCGGGTACGAGCAGTACTTC. Translated, it gives CASSSTAGGAGYEQYF.

The chain is built from TRBV7-2 and TRBJ2-7; weak D call: TRBD2 (6 bases). The V and J ends lost 5 bases and 10 bases respectively, with 15 bases between them. This CDR3 spans 12 amino acids. The V gene's germline CDR1 is SGHTA and CDR2 FQGNSA. This chain's CDR3 is CASSQPQRAQYF. The CDR3 DNA sequence: TGTGCCAGCAGCCAACCCCAGCGGGCCCAGTACTTC. The full variable domain, in which reference TRBV7-2 and TRBJ2-7 provide the parts outside the CDR3, is GAGVSQSPSNKVTEKGKDVELRCDPISGHTALYWYRQSLGQGLEFLIYFQGNSAPDKSGLPSDRFSAERTGGSVSTLTIQRTQQEDSAVYLCASSQPQRAQYFGPGTRLTVT.

This chain uses TRBV30 with TRBJ2-7; D not certain. This CDR3 region has 12 residues. Germline loops: CDR1 GTSNPN, CDR2 SVGIG (reference sequence). The germline V and J ends were trimmed by 5 bases and 3 bases, with 11 bases remaining between them. This CDR3 is CAWGPLGYEQYF. DNA for the CDR3: TGTGCCTGGGGGCCGCTGGGCTACGAGCAGTACTTC.

This clone has only a few counts. The V call is TRBV29-1, the J call TRBJ1-2; 7 bases agree with TRBD1. The CDR3 length is 11 residues. V gave up 6 bases and J gave up 4 bases; unmatched junction bases: 2. Germline CDR1 SQVTM, CDR2 ANQGSEA. DNA of the CDR3: TGCAGCGTAGGACAGGTCTATGGCTACACCTTC. Its translation: CSVGQVYGYTF.

In this sample, this clone turned up a few times. The rearrangement uses TRBV19 and TRBJ2-5, with D perhaps TRBD2 (6 bases). Trimming left V 4 bases short and J 4 bases short, with 19 bases between. This CDR3 has 16 residues. In germline, CDR1 is LNHDA, CDR2 SQIVND (reference sequence). CDR3: CASSSGSGGMAETQYF. The DNA of the CDR3 is TGTGCCAGTAGTAGTGGATCAGGCGGGATGGCAGAGACCCAGTACTTC. The whole variable domain, remainder taken from reference TRBV19 and TRBJ2-5, is DGGITQSPKYLFRKEGQNVTLSCEQNLNHDAMYWYRQDPGQGLRLIYYSQIVNDFQKGDIAEGYSVSREKKESFPLTVTSAQKNPTAFYLCASSSGSGGMAETQYFGPGTRLLVL.

This clone was observed a few times. The genes are TRBV2 and TRBJ2-5; TRBD2 is a possible D gene (6 bases). Germline assignment: CDR1 SNHLY and CDR2 FYNNEI. The CDR3 consists of 16 residues. V was pared by 6 bases and J by 4 bases, with 21 bases between. CDR3 amino acids: CASSLSSGDGVETQYF. In DNA form, the CDR3 reads TGTGCCAGCAGCCTCTCCTCGGGGGACGGGGTAGAGACCCAGTACTTC. Full variable domain (remainder filled in from reference TRBV2 and TRBJ2-5): EPEVTQTPSHQVTQMGQEVILRCVPISNHLYFYWYRQILGQKVEFLVSFYNNEISEKSEIFDDQFSVERPDGSNFTLKIRSTKLEDSAMYFCASSLSSGDGVETQYFGPGTRLLVL.

The sample holds a few counts of this clone. The chain's CDR3 is CAWSGLLYSYEQYF. In nucleotides, the CDR3 is TGTGCCTGGAGTGGCCTACTGTACTCCTACGAGCAGTACTTC. The gene calls are TRBV30 and TRBJ2-7; D not certain. Trimming removed 1 base from V and 0 bases from J, with 10 bases in between. The germline V gene has CDR1 GTSNPN and CDR2 SVGIG (reference sequence). The CDR3 is 14 amino acids.

This chain uses TRBV12-2 with TRBJ2-7; the listed D gene, TRBD2, was not tested against the DNA. TRBV12-2 is tagged as a pseudogene. The CDR3 runs 16 residues. CDR3 residues: CASRLASEREHYEQYF. The CDR3 DNA sequence: TGTGCAAGTCGCTTAGCGTCCGAGCGGGAGCACTACGAGCAGTACTTC.

This rearrangement joins TRBV12-5 to TRBJ2-2; D ambiguous. CDR1 is LGHNT and CDR2 is FRNRAP in the germline V gene. Trimming stripped 5 bases from V and 0 bases from J, with 7 bases between. The CDR3 has 14 residues. The CDR3 loop reads CASGRYPNTGELFF. The CDR3 DNA is TGTGCTAGTGGTAGATACCCGAACACCGGGGAGCTGTTTTTT.

The chain employs TRBV7-8 and TRBJ2-7; 7 bases map to TRBD2. Per germline, CDR1 SGHVS and CDR2 FQNEAQ. This CDR3 has 12 amino acids. Germline trimming cut 4 bases from V and 10 bases from J; bases unmatched to any gene: 7. The CDR3 DNA reads TGTGCCAGCAGCTCTGGGACTACGGTTCAGTACTTC. As protein: CASSSGTTVQYF.

V gene TRBV18 combines with J gene TRBJ1-2; no reliable D call. The germline gives CDR1 KGHSH, CDR2 LQKENI. This CDR3 contains 14 residues. Trimming cost V 1 base and J 3 bases, with 9 bases left between them. CDR3 nucleotide sequence: TGTGCCAGCTCACCACAGTGGTTGGACTATGGCTACACCTTC. Its protein is CASSPQWLDYGYTF.